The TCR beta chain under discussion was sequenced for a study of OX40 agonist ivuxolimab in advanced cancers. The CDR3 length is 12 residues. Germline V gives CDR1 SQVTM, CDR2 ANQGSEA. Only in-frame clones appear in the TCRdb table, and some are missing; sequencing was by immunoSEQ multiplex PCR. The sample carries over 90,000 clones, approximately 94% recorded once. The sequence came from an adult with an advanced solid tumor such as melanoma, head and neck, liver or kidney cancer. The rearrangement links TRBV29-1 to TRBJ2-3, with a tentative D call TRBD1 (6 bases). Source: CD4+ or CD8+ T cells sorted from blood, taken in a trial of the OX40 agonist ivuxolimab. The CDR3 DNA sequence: TGCATCGTCAAGGGGCAGGGGGATACGCAGTATTTT. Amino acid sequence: CIVKGQGDTQYF.